The 3 T cell receptor beta chains below were found in one sample sequenced in a study of shared clonotypes between healthy human individuals. TCRdb keeps only in-frame clones here, not all; method: immunoSEQ multiplex PCR. The sample carries 490,000 or so clones, around 78% recorded once. The specimen was PBMCs. Receptors were obtained from a woman aged 40 to 50 in good health. Some clones in this sample may be carry-over from other donors' samples.

The V call is TRBV30, the J call TRBJ2-7; TRBD1 agrees at 8 bases. The junction had 17 bases not matched to a gene; V was cut back by 7 bases and J by 0 bases. This CDR3 spans 17 amino acids. Germline V lookup: CDR1 GTSNPN, CDR2 SVGIG (reference sequence). The CDR3 DNA is TGTGCCTCCTCTGGAACGACAGGGGCGACAAGCTCCTACGAGCAGTACTTC. Translation: CASSGTTGATSSYEQYF.

The chain combines TRBV5-1 with TRBJ2-2; perhaps TRBD1 as D (5 bases). With 4 bases removed from V and 0 bases from J, the gap between germline ends came to 10 bases. Germline V gives CDR1 SGHRS, CDR2 YFSETQ. This CDR3 has 15 residues. This CDR3 is CASSSTGANTGELFF. The CDR3 DNA is TGCGCCAGCAGCAGCACAGGAGCGAACACCGGGGAGCTGTTTTTT. The entire variable domain, with the rest obtained from reference TRBV5-1 and TRBJ2-2, is as follows: KAGVTQTPRYLIKTRGQQVTLSCSPISGHRSVSWYQQTPGQGLQFLFEYFSETQRNKGNFPGRFSGRQFSNSRSEMNVSTLELGDSALYLCASSSTGANTGELFFGEGSRLTVL.

This clone occurred once. This rearrangement joins TRBV4-2 to TRBJ1-1, with D perhaps matching TRBD1 (5 bases). This CDR3 is built from 15 residues. CDR1 is LGHNA, CDR2 YNFKEQ, per germline. The V and J ends lost 0 bases and 6 bases respectively, with 14 bases between them. CDR3 in amino acids: CASSQDPRDFAEAFF. CDR3 nucleotides: TGTGCCAGCAGCCAAGATCCTAGGGACTTTGCTGAAGCTTTCTTT.